This is a list of T cell receptor beta chains from one sample in a study of identical twins. TCRdb passed the 5' RACE reads through MiXCR, listing each CDR3 protein once. The sample contains about 730,000 distinct CDR3 sequences, around 20% of which appear only once. These data were likewise used in another study, on T cells expressing NK-cell markers.

Sequenced input: PBMCs. Every receptor here comes from a woman aged 18-35 years in good health. CDR3s include the opening cysteine and the closing phenylalanine or tryptophan. A D gene is named only where the DNA matches it firmly. Clone size is not always given. Where it is, it says once, few, many or a class for expanded clones.

J gene,V gene,clone size,D gene,CDR3 DNA,CDR3 protein
TRBJ2-7,TRBV5-1,NA,TRBD2,TGCGCCAGCAGCCTGAGGACTAGCGGCGAGCAGTACTTC,CASSLRTSGEQYF
TRBJ2-1,TRBV6-4,many,TRBD2,TGTGCCAGCAGTGAAGGCGGGGGGGCGAATGAGCAGTTCTTC,CASSEGGGANEQFF
TRBJ2-3,TRBV12-3/TRBV12-4,NA,NA,TGTGCCAGCAGTTTATGGCTTGATACGCAGTATTTT,CASSLWLDTQYF
TRBJ1-6,TRBV5-1,NA,NA,TGCGCCAGCAGCTTGGGACATGATAGCTCACCCCTCCACTTT,CASSLGHDSSPLHF
TRBJ1-2,TRBV20-1,few,TRBD1,TGCAGTGCTTCCGGGACAGGGGCTCTATTGGATGGCTACACCTTC,CSASGTGALLDGYTF
TRBJ1-1,TRBV5-1,few,TRBD1,TGCGCCAGCGGGTTGACAGGGAGCGCTGAAGCTTTCTTT,CASGLTGSAEAFF
TRBJ2-7,TRBV6-2/TRBV6-3,many,NA,TGTGCCAGCAGTTACGAAGCAGTTCCTTCCTACGAGCAGTACTTC,CASSYEAVPSYEQYF
TRBJ2-1,TRBV24-1,NA,TRBD1,TGTGCCACCAATTCGGGACAGGGTGGTGAGCAGTTCTTC,CATNSGQGGEQFF
TRBJ1-6,TRBV20-1,many,NA,TGCAGTGCTAAGGGGCAGGGATCACGAAGCTCCTATAATTCACCCCTCCACTTT,CSAKGQGSRSSYNSPLHF
TRBJ2-7,TRBV6-5,few,TRBD2,TGTGCCAGCAGTTTGGGCGGGAGCTTTCCCTACGAGCAGTACTTC,CASSLGGSFPYEQYF
TRBJ1-6,TRBV2,few,NA,TGTGCCAGCAGTGAACAGGGCGGCTCACCCCTCCACTTT,CASSEQGGSPLHF
TRBJ2-1,TRBV6-1,NA,TRBD1,TGTGCCAGCAGTCCCACAGGGGCCAGGGCTTACAATGAGCAGTTCTTC,CASSPTGARAYNEQFF
TRBJ1-6,TRBV6-5,few,NA,TGTGCCAGCAGTTACGCTAATTCACCCCTCCACTTT,CASSYANSPLHF
TRBJ2-3,TRBV25-1,few,TRBD1,TGTGCCAGCAACGAGGGACAGGGTAGCACAGATACGCAGTATTTT,CASNEGQGSTDTQYF
TRBJ2-3,TRBV9,NA,NA,TGTGCCAGCAGCGAGGATAGGACAGATACGCAGTATTTT,CASSEDRTDTQYF
TRBJ2-7,TRBV19,many,TRBD1,TGTGCCAGTAGTACCGGGACAGGGAGCCACGAGCAGTACTTC,CASSTGTGSHEQYF
TRBJ2-1,TRBV12-3/TRBV12-4,few,NA,TGTGCCAGCAGCCACACTGACAGGAGAGGCAATGAGCAGTTCTTC,CASSHTDRRGNEQFF
TRBJ2-1,TRBV5-1,many,NA,TGCGCCAGCAGCTTGGACAGGACAGCGAAGGTCAATGAGCAGTTCTTC,CASSLDRTAKVNEQFF
TRBJ1-1,TRBV12-3/TRBV12-4,NA,NA,TGTGCCAGCAGTTTAGGGCAGGGAAAGGGGAACACTGAAGCTTTCTTT,CASSLGQGKGNTEAFF
TRBJ2-3,TRBV5-4,once,TRBD2,TGTGCCAGCAGCTCCGGGACTAGCGGGAGGGCAGATACGCAGTATTTT,CASSSGTSGRADTQYF
TRBJ2-6,TRBV12-3/TRBV12-4,NA,NA,TGTGCCAGCAGTTTCCCTCGGGGGGCGAGGGGGGCCAACGTCCTGACTTTC,CASSFPRGARGANVLTF
TRBJ2-5,TRBV18,few,TRBD1,TGTGCCAGCTCACCAGGGACAGGGGGACAAGAGACCCAGTACTTC,CASSPGTGGQETQYF
TRBJ2-3,TRBV4-2,NA,TRBD2,TGTGCCAGCAGCCTGAGGGTTGAGCGGGGGGGCCTAAATACGCAGTATTTT,CASSLRVERGGLNTQYF
TRBJ2-2,TRBV27,few,TRBD2,TGTGCCAGCAGTCTAAGAGTCGGGAGGGCGAACACCGGGGAGCTGTTTTTT,CASSLRVGRANTGELFF
TRBJ2-1,TRBV6-5,many,TRBD2,TGTGCCAGCAGTCTACTAGCGGGAGGGGATGAGCAGTTCTTC,CASSLLAGGDEQFF
TRBJ2-7,TRBV4-3,NA,NA,TGCGCCAGCAGCCAAGAACGGATGGGGTACGAGCAGTACTTC,CASSQERMGYEQYF
TRBJ2-7,TRBV12-3/TRBV12-4,few,NA,TGTGCCAGCAGTTTAGACGGGCATCCTAACCGAGAGCAGTACTTC,CASSLDGHPNREQYF
TRBJ2-1,TRBV5-5,few,TRBD1,TGTGCCAGCAGCTTGCTTAAGACAGGGCTCGATGAGCAGTTCTTC,CASSLLKTGLDEQFF
TRBJ1-3,TRBV12-3/TRBV12-4,few,NA,TGTGCCAGCACCCGGGGTAGAGGAAACACCATATATTTT,CASTRGRGNTIYF
TRBJ2-3,TRBV20-1,NA,NA,TGCAGTGTCCAGGGTACCCTCGGCACAGATACGCAGTATTTT,CSVQGTLGTDTQYF
TRBJ2-7,TRBV7-9,NA,TRBD1,TGTGCCAGCAGCCCAGACAGGGTTTGGTACGAGCAGTACTTC,CASSPDRVWYEQYF